The 16 T cell receptor beta chains given below trace back to one sample, sequenced in a study of Graves' ophthalmopathy and Graves' hyperthyroidism (dated by TCRdb to 2017 to 2018). TCRdb shows the sequencer as Illumina HiSeq 2000. For repertoire sequencing, the TCR beta CDR3 regions were amplified from RNA transcripts. A first-round RT-PCR used HTBI primers with the Qiagen OneStep RT-PCR kit, followed by a second-round multiplex PCR, size selection and purification. TCRdb reanalyzed the raw reads on its own, using fastp at Q25 for trimming and MiXCR for clone calling, and kept in-frame beta chains. Each entry is one CDR3 protein sequence, shown with its most common DNA and genes. This sample lists 500,000 to 600,000 distinct CDR3 sequences; 35% to 40% were detected once. The top ten hold roughly 4% of the sample. The sample comprised peripheral blood or thyroid tissue (not recorded which). These receptors were obtained from an adult man with Graves' hyperthyroidism.

The gene calls are TRBV29-1 and TRBJ1-2; TRBD1 matches 8 bases. Germline lookup yields CDR1 SQVTM and CDR2 ANQGSEA. CDR3 length: 13 amino acids. The V gene end was trimmed by 6 bases and the J gene end by 4 bases; junction bases not matched to a gene: 7. The DNA for the CDR3 is TGCAGCGTGCGGGACAGGCGCACCTATGGCTACACCTTC. It encodes CSVRDRRTYGYTF.

With respect to this clonotype: A much larger clone is a single base away; this may be a read error. This sequence joins TRBV12-3 or TRBV12-4 and TRBJ1-3; D gene uncertain. The CDR3 has 14 amino acids. The CDR3 protein is CANSLSGVGNTIYF. The DNA for the CDR3 is TGTGCCAACAGTCTCAGCGGGGTCGGAAACACCATATATTTT.

This clonotype has a count of ten or more. The genes are TRBV20-1 and TRBJ2-5; D is unclear. There are 12 residues in the CDR3. The V gene's germline CDR1 is DFQATT and CDR2 SNEGSKA (reference sequence). The V and J ends lost 3 bases and 5 bases respectively, with 10 bases between them. The CDR3 is CSASIPSETQYF. CDR3 bases: TGCAGTGCTAGTATCCCATCCGAGACCCAGTACTTC.

CDR3 DNA sequence: TGTGCCATCAGTGCAGGGGCTGGGCTATCCAATCAGCCCCAGCATTTT. Amino acids: CAISAGAGLSNQPQHF. J is TRBJ1-5 and V is TRBV10-3; D is perhaps TRBD1 (6 bases). V lost 4 bases, J lost 3 bases, and 16 bases lay in between. Germline V lookup: CDR1 ENHRY, CDR2 SYGVKD. The CDR3 consists of 16 residues.

This clonotype was recorded at least ten times. The V and J genes are TRBV7-6 and TRBJ2-2; no clear D. The CDR3 contains 12 residues. V lost 5 bases and J lost 4, with 5 bases in between. Germline CDR1 SGHVS, CDR2 FNYEAQ. The CDR3: CASSPLTGELFF. The CDR3 DNA reads as TGTGCCAGCAGCCCGCTCACCGGGGAGCTGTTTTTT.

This clonotype was seen ten or more times. The gene calls are TRBV2 and TRBJ2-2, with unresolved D. The germline V gene encodes CDR1 SNHLY and CDR2 FYNNEI. Between the trimmed V and J ends, which lost 1 base and 3 bases, there was a span of 3 bases. This CDR3 region has 13 residues. CDR3 nucleotides: TGTGCCAGCAGTGAAGAGTACACCGGGGAGCTGTTTTTT. The encoded protein is CASSEEYTGELFF.

J is TRBJ2-3 and V is TRBV7-2, with D perhaps matching TRBD1 (6 bases). V was pared by 3 bases and J by 2 bases, with 12 bases between. Germline CDR1 is SGHTA and CDR2 is FQGNSA. The CDR3 runs 15 residues. CDR3 nucleotide sequence: TGTGCCAGCAGCTTCCGACAGGCTACCACAGATACGCAGTATTTT. It translates to CASSFRQATTDTQYF.

This clonotype was counted only a few times. The CDR3 region is CSVEDGGGELFF. CDR3 bases: TGCAGCGTTGAAGACGGGGGCGGGGAGCTGTTTTTT. The genes are TRBV29-1 and TRBJ2-2; tentative D call: TRBD2 (6 bases). Trimming shortened V by 0 bases and J by 7 bases, and 6 bases separated the two germline ends. This CDR3 is 12 amino acids long. From germline, CDR1 is SQVTM and CDR2 ANQGSEA.

This clonotype was seen repeatedly, ten times or more. The chain uses TRBV7-9 and TRBJ1-4; D not certain. The CDR3 extends over 15 amino acids. Per germline, CDR1 SEHNR and CDR2 FQNEAQ (reference sequence). The germline V and J ends were trimmed by 2 bases and 4 bases, with 11 bases remaining between them. CDR3: CASSLMASGNEKLFF. As DNA, the CDR3 is TGTGCCAGCAGCTTAATGGCGAGTGGTAATGAAAAACTGTTTTTT.

Regarding this clonotype: The junction does not match germline at one end; this may be a read error. This chain uses TRBV10-3 with TRBJ2-5; TRBD2 aligns across 10 bases. Germline V gives CDR1 ENHRY, CDR2 SYGVKD. This CDR3 contains 15 residues. CDR3: CASSSSGSLDETQYF. The DNA for the CDR3 is TGTGCCAGCAGTTCTAGCGGGAGTTTGGATGAGACCCAGTACTTT.

This sequence joins TRBV20-1 and TRBJ2-7; D remains unclear. This CDR3 spans 11 amino acids. Trimming left V 4 bases short and J 4 bases short, with 8 bases between. CDR1 and CDR2 from the germline V gene are DFQATT and SNEGSKA (reference sequence). The CDR3 sequence: CSATDRYEQYF. The CDR3 DNA is TGCAGTGCTACTGACCGGTACGAGCAGTACTTC.

This clonotype was observed many times. The chain uses TRBV6-5 and TRBJ2-2; D gene uncertain. This CDR3 has 14 amino acids. The germline V gene encodes CDR1 MNHEY and CDR2 SVGAGI. V lost 5 bases and J lost 3, with 10 bases in between. The CDR3 nucleotides read TGTGCCAGCAGTGAGGCGCCCGACACCGGGGAGCTGTTTTTT. Encoded protein: CASSEAPDTGELFF.

Here the CDR3 reads CASSFRTDNSPLHF. In nucleotides, the CDR3 is TGTGCCAGTAGTTTCAGGACAGATAATTCACCCCTCCACTTT. The chain links TRBV19 to TRBJ1-6; D possibly corresponds to TRBD1 (6 bases). Germline CDR1 reads LNHDA; CDR2 reads SQIVND (reference sequence). This CDR3 is built from 14 residues. The germline V and J ends were trimmed by 5 bases and 5 bases, with 10 bases remaining between them. Full variable domain (rest looked up from reference TRBV19 and TRBJ1-6): DGGITQSPKYLFRKEGQNVTLSCEQNLNHDAMYWYRQDPGQGLRLIYYSQIVNDFQKGDIAEGYSVSREKKESFPLTVTSAQKNPTAFYLCASSFRTDNSPLHFGNGTRLTVT.

The sample holds many counts of this clonotype. This chain links TRBV20-1 with TRBJ2-7; 9 bases align to TRBD2. The CDR3 runs to 15 residues. J was trimmed by 1 base and V by 2 bases; bases with no gene match: 6. Germline V gives CDR1 DFQATT, CDR2 SNEGSKA (reference sequence). CDR3 nucleotides: TGCAGTGCTAGACCCCGACTAGCGGCGTCCTACGAGCAGTACTTC. Its translation: CSARPRLAASYEQYF.

A single count supports this clonotype. In nucleotides, the CDR3 is TGTGCCAGCAGCTCCTTTAGTACTGGCGGCTACACCTTC. Translating gives CASSSFSTGGYTF. The chain carries TRBV7-8 and TRBJ1-2; D is ambiguous. The V gene's germline CDR1 is SGHVS and CDR2 FQNEAQ. V was shortened by 4 bases and J by 8 bases, with 14 bases between the two germline ends. The CDR3 consists of 13 residues. Variable domain in full (rest from reference TRBV7-8 and TRBJ1-2): GAGVSQSPRYKVAKRGQDVALRCDPISGHVSLFWYQQALGQGPEFLTYFQNEAQLDKSGLPSDRFFAERPEGSVSTLKIQRTQQEDSAVYLCASSSFSTGGYTFGSGTRLTVV.

On this clonotype itself: A much larger clone differs from this one at a single base, so this may be a read error. J is TRBJ1-2 and V is TRBV7-2, with D possibly matching TRBD1 (5 bases). The germline V and J ends were trimmed by 6 bases and 0 bases, with 17 bases remaining between them. This CDR3 is built from 16 residues. Germline V gene lookup returns CDR1 SGHTA and CDR2 FQGNSA. The CDR3 loop is CASRDTKTVANYGYTF. CDR3 DNA: TGTGCCAGCAGAGACACTAAGACAGTAGCTAACTATGGCTACACCTTC. The whole variable domain, remainder taken from reference TRBV7-2 and TRBJ1-2, is GAGVSQSPSNKVTEKGKDVELRCDPISGHTALYWYRQSLGQGLEFLIYFQGNSAPDKSGLPSDRFSAERTGGSVSTLTIQRTQQEDSAVYLCASRDTKTVANYGYTFGSGTRLTVV.